The T cell receptor beta chain described here comes from a study of blood T cell repertoires in COVID-19. Study-level information: COVID-19 samples from acute and convalescent phases originated in the United States, Italy and Spain.

In the study's own analysis: Reference gene primer amplification gave nucleated cell count estimates. Sequenced by immunoSEQ multiplex PCR; TCRdb stores in-frame clones only, minus some. V and J calls and clone size follow that table, whereas D and trimming were derived from the DNA. The repertoire holds more than 55,000 clones, almost 80% seen once, with about 3.5% in the top ten. Trimming took 5 bases from V and 4 from J, leaving 14 bases between them. The CDR3 spans 14 residues. Germline V CDR1 and CDR2: SGHNT, YENEEA. What was sequenced was peripheral blood. J is TRBJ2-5 and V is TRBV11-3; tentatively, D is TRBD1 (6 bases). The sequence derives from a man between 60 and 75 years old with acute or convalescent COVID-19. CDR3 in DNA: TGTGCCAGCAGCGCAAGCAGGGGAACAGAGACCCAGTACTTC. Translated, it gives CASSASRGTETQYF.